These T cell receptor beta chains were read from a single sample in a study of T cell responses to AZD1222 COVID-19 vaccine. Only in-frame clones appear in the TCRdb table, and some are missing; sequencing was by immunoSEQ multiplex PCR. The data hold around 150,000 clones, with approximately 90% observed a single time. Sample: peripheral blood, taken on day 0 of AZD1222 vaccination. The receptors stem from an adult in good health. CDR3s include the opening cysteine and the closing phenylalanine or tryptophan. The D gene is left open where the match is weak. A row's size may be missing; if present it is once, few, many or a size class.

CDR3nt,CDR3aa,v_gene,j_gene,abundance,d_gene
TGTGCCAGCAGCCAAGATAGGCTAGCTGGTTCTAAGTATTTT,CASSQDRLAGSKYF,TRBV14,TRBJ2-3,NA,NA
TGTGCCAGCAGTCTGGGCGGGAACAATCAGCCCCAGCATTTT,CASSLGGNNQPQHF,TRBV7-8,TRBJ1-5,NA,NA
TGTGCCAGCAGTCCTGGGAGGGGGAACGAGCAGTACTTC,CASSPGRGNEQYF,TRBV27,TRBJ2-7,NA,NA
TGCGCCAGCAGCCTGAACAGGGTTGGGGCCAACGTCCTGACTTTC,CASSLNRVGANVLTF,TRBV4-3,TRBJ2-6,NA,NA
TGTGCCAGCTCACCGTGGGGGACAGACAACAATGAGCAGTTCTTC,CASSPWGTDNNEQFF,TRBV18,TRBJ2-1,NA,TRBD1
TGTGCCAGCAGCAATTGGACCCGCGGGTACTTC,CASSNWTRGYF,TRBV21-1,TRBJ2-7,NA,NA
TGTGCCAGCAGTGAGCAGGGTGACTCTGGAAACACCATATATTTT,CASSEQGDSGNTIYF,TRBV6-1,TRBJ1-3,NA,NA
TGTGCCAGCAGTTACTCGCCCAGGACAGCGGGGCAGCCCCAGCATTTT,CASSYSPRTAGQPQHF,TRBV6-6,TRBJ1-5,NA,NA
TGCGCCAGCAGCTACTCTCGGACAGGGGCTGGAAACACCATATATTTT,CASSYSRTGAGNTIYF,TRBV5-1,TRBJ1-3,NA,TRBD1
TGCGCCAGCAGCGCTACAGGGGTGAGAAACACTGAAGCTTTCTTT,CASSATGVRNTEAFF,TRBV5-1,TRBJ1-1,once,TRBD1
TGTGCCAGCAACCCTGCGACCAACCAAGAGACCCAGTACTTC,CASNPATNQETQYF,TRBV5-4,TRBJ2-5,NA,NA
TGTGCCTGGAGTTCTTCCTTGACAGGTTTGAACACTGAAGCTTTCTTT,CAWSSSLTGLNTEAFF,TRBV30,TRBJ1-1,NA,NA
TGTGCCAGCAGTACAGGACGGGATAATGAAAAACTGTTTTTT,CASSTGRDNEKLFF,TRBV28,TRBJ1-4,NA,NA
TGTGCCAGCACGAGGGGGTTGGATGAAAAACTGTTTTTT,CASTRGLDEKLFF,TRBV2,TRBJ1-4,NA,NA
TGTGCCAGCAGCCCCCTTAGCGGCGATGAGCAGTTCTTC,CASSPLSGDEQFF,TRBV14,TRBJ2-1,NA,NA
TGTGCCAGCAGTTCGTCGGGGCCCAATCAGCCCCAGCATTTT,CASSSSGPNQPQHF,TRBV6-5,TRBJ1-5,NA,NA
TGTGCCAGCAGCCCAAGGGACAGTCCAGGTGAAGCTTTCTTT,CASSPRDSPGEAFF,TRBV9,TRBJ1-1,NA,TRBD1
TGTGCCAGCAGCTTGGGGGGCTATGGCTACACCTTC,CASSLGGYGYTF,TRBV7-2,TRBJ1-2,NA,NA
TGTGCCACCAGCAGAGGGTCCAGTGGGAATTACGAGCAGTACTTC,CATSRGSSGNYEQYF,TRBV15,TRBJ2-7,NA,NA
TGTGCCAGCTCCCCGGGCGACACTGAAGCTTTCTTT,CASSPGDTEAFF,TRBV7-9,TRBJ1-1,NA,NA
TGTGCCAGCAGTCCCTTGACAGGGGCAAACACTGAAGCTTTCTTT,CASSPLTGANTEAFF,TRBV27,TRBJ1-1,NA,TRBD1